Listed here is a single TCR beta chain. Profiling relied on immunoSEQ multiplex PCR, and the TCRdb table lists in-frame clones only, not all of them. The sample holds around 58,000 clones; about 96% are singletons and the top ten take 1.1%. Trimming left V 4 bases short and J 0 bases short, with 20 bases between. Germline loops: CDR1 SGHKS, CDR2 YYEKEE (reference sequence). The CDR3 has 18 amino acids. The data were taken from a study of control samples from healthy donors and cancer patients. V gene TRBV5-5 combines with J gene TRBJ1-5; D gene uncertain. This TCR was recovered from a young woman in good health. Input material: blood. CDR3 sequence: CASSPTARTAYSNQPQHF. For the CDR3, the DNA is TGTGCCAGCAGCCCCACAGCGAGGACGGCCTATAGCAATCAGCCCCAGCATTTT. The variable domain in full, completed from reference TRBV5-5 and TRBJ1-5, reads DAGVTQSPTHLIKTRGQQVTLRCSPISGHKSVSWYQQVLGQGPQFIFQYYEKEERGRGNFPDRFSARQFPNYSSELNVNALLLGDSALYLCASSPTARTAYSNQPQHFGDGTRLSIL.